This TCR beta chain stems from a study of blood T cells in healthy people across ages. Primed by a sample-barcoded 5' primer and a J-beta primer mix, a second PCR proceeded for 7 to 11 cycles. MiXCR, run by TCRdb on the 5' RACE reads, gives a single entry per CDR3 protein. This table holds about 970,000 distinct CDR3 sequences, about 51% found once. The germline gives CDR1 SQVTM, CDR2 ANQGSEA. Trimming stripped 5 bases from V and 3 bases from J, with 14 bases between. The CDR3 loop spans 13 amino acids. This sequence was found in a woman aged 55 to 70 in good health. V gene TRBV29-1 combines with J gene TRBJ2-7, with D uncertain. Material for sequencing was blood. The CDR3 spells CSVRDGRYYEQYF. The DNA for the CDR3 is TGCAGCGTTCGCGACGGACGGTACTACGAGCAGTACTTC.